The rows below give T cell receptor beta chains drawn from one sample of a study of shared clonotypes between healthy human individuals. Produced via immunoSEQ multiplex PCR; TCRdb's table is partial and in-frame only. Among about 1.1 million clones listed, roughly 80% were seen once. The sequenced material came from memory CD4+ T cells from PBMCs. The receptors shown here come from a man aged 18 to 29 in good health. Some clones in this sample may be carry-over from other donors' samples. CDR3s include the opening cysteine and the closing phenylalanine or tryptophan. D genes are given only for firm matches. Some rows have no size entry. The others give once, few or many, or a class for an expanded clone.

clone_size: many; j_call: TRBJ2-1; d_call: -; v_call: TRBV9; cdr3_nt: TGTGCCAGCAGCGTAGGGTCAGGGTCATCCTACAATGAGCAGTTCTTC; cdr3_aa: CASSVGSGSSYNEQFF
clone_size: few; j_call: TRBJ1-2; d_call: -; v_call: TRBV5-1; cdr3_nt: TGCGCCAGCACGCCCCGGGGGCCTCAAACGGAGGGCTACACCTTC; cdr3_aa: CASTPRGPQTEGYTF
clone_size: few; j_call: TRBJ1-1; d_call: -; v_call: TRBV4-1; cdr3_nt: TGCGCCAGCAGCCAAGATCGGGACGGGAACACTGAAGCTTTCTTT; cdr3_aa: CASSQDRDGNTEAFF
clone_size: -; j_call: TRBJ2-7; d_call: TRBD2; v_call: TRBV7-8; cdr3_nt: TGTGCCAGCAGCCTCAACCTAGCGGAGTACTACGAGCAGTACTTC; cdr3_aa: CASSLNLAEYYEQYF
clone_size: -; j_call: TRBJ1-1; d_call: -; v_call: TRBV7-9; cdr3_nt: TGTGCCAGCAGTTTCGATCTCGGGGACACTGAAGCTTTCTTT; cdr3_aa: CASSFDLGDTEAFF
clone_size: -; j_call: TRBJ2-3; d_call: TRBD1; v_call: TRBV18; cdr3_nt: TGTGCCAGCTCACCTAGGACAGGCCTCACAGATACGCAGTATTTT; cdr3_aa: CASSPRTGLTDTQYF
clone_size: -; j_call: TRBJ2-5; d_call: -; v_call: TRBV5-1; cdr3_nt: TGCGCCAGCAGTCCGGAGCGGGTGAATCGGGAGACCCAGTACTTC; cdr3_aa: CASSPERVNRETQYF
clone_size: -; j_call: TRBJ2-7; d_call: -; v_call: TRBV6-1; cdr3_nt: TGTGCCAGCAGTGAAGTTGGGACCTACGAGCAGTACTTC; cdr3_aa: CASSEVGTYEQYF
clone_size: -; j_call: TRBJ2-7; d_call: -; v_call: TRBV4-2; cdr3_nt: TGTGCCAGCAGCCAGCTAGGTGCAGCCCTCTCCTACGAGCAGTACTTC; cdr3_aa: CASSQLGAALSYEQYF
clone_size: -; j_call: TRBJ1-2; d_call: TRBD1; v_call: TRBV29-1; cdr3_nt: TGCAGCGTTGCGGGAGGGGACAGGGAATATGGCTACACCTTC; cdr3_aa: CSVAGGDREYGYTF
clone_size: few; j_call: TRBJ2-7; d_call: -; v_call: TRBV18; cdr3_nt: TGTGCCAGCTCAGCCTCAATAGACAGCTACGAGCAGTACTTC; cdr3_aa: CASSASIDSYEQYF
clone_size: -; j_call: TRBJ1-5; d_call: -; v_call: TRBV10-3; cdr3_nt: TGTGCCATCAGTGGCATCCGGGAAAATCAGCCCCAGCATTTT; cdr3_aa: CAISGIRENQPQHF
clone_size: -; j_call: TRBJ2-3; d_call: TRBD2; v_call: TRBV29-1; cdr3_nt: TGCAGCGTTGAAGAGGGACTAGCGGGCACAGATACGCAGTATTTT; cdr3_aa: CSVEEGLAGTDTQYF
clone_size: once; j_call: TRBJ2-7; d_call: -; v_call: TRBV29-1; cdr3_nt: TGCAGCGCGACGGGCCGAAAGGCCTCCGAGCAGTACTTC; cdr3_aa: CSATGRKASEQYF
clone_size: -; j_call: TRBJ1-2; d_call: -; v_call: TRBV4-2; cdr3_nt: TGTGCCAGCAGCCAAGATTGGCAGGGAAGTGGCTACACCTTC; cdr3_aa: CASSQDWQGSGYTF
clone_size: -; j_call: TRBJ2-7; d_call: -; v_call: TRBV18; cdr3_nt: TGTGCCAGCTCGACGGAATCCTACGAGCAGTACTTC; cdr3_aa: CASSTESYEQYF
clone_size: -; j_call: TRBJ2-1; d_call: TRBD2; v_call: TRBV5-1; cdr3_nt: TGCGCCAGCAGCTTCCTAGCGGGGTTCAATGAGCAGTTCTTC; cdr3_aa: CASSFLAGFNEQFF
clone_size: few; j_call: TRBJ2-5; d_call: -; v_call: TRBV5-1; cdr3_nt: TGCGCCAGCAGCTTGCTGGCTCCGGGGGCCACCCCGGGGACCCAGTACTTC; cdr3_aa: CASSLLAPGATPGTQYF
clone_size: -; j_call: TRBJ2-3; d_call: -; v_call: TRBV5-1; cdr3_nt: TGCGCCAGCGGGGACGCTCGGGGAGCAGATACGCAGTATTTT; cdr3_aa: CASGDARGADTQYF
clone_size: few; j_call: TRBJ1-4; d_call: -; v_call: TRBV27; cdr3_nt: TGTGCCAGCAGTTCAACAGATAATGAAAAACTGTTTTTT; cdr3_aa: CASSSTDNEKLFF
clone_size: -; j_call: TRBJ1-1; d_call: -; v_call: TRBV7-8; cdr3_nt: TGTGCCAGCAGCTTACTCATGCCGAACACTGAAGCTTTCTTT; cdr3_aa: CASSLLMPNTEAFF
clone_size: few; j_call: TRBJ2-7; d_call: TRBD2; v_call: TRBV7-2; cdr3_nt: TGTGCCAGCAGCCAGACTAGCGGGGGCTCCTACGAGCAGTACTTC; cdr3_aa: CASSQTSGGSYEQYF
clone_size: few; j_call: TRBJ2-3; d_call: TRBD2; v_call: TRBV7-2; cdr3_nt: TGTGCCATTGCGGGAGGGGGCACAGATACGCAGTATTTT; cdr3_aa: CAIAGGGTDTQYF
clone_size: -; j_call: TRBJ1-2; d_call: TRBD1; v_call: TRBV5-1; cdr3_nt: TGCGCCAGCAGCTGGACAGGAGGCGGTTATGGCTACACCTTC; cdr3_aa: CASSWTGGGYGYTF
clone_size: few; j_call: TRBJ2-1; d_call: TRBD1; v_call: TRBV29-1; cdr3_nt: TGCAGCGCCTTCCGATTGGGACAGGGCTACAATGAGCAGTTCTTC; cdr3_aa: CSAFRLGQGYNEQFF